These 30 T cell receptor beta chains were sequenced from one sample in a study of cytomegalovirus exposure and HLA in healthy donors. 60 Vbeta and 13 Jbeta primers were used in PCR. The data were produced by immunoSEQ multiplex PCR, yet TCRdb's version contains in-frame clones alone and is incomplete. This sample has about 190,000 clones, with 65% to 80% found just once. The material sequenced was PBMCs. The receptors shown here come from a man aged 25-45 years in good health and CMV-seropositive.

A single count supports this clone. This chain links TRBV6-1 with TRBJ2-7, with 7 bases identical to TRBD1. CDR1 is MNHNS and CDR2 is SASEGT in the germline V gene. V lost 6 bases and J lost 0; bases outside the gene matches: 8. The CDR3 spans 15 residues. For the CDR3, the DNA is TGTGCCAGCAGCCCCCTCCGGGACAGCTCCTACGAGCAGTACTTC. The encoded protein is CASSPLRDSSYEQYF.

A note on this clone: A single base is all that separates this from a far larger clone, so a read error is likely. V gene TRBV5-4 combines with J gene TRBJ2-3; 7 nucleotides agree with TRBD1. Losses at the gene ends were 0 bases for V and 2 bases for J; bases not matched to a gene: 3. CDR3 length: 15 residues. CDR1 is SGHNT and CDR2 is YYREEE in the germline V gene (reference sequence). The CDR3 coding sequence is TGTGCCAGCAGCTTGGAGGGACAGCACACAGATACGCAGTATTTT. Protein product: CASSLEGQHTDTQYF. The variable domain in full, with the rest retrieved from reference TRBV5-4 and TRBJ2-3, is ETGVTQSPTHLIKTRGQQVTLRCSSQSGHNTVSWYQQALGQGPQFIFQYYREEENGRGNFPPRFSGLQFPNYSSELNVNALELDDSALYLCASSLEGQHTDTQYFGPGTRLTVL.

The V and J genes are TRBV6-5 and TRBJ2-3; D may be TRBD2 (7 bases). Trimming stripped 3 bases from V and 3 bases from J, with 13 bases between. CDR1 and CDR2 (germline): MNHEY, SVGAGI. The CDR3 sequence is 15 residues long. The CDR3 protein is CASSYWRGGTDTQYF. CDR3 sequence (DNA): TGTGCCAGCAGTTATTGGAGGGGGGGGACAGATACGCAGTATTTT.

This rearrangement joins TRBV6-1 to TRBJ2-7; D perhaps matches TRBD1 (5 bases). Germline values: CDR1 MNHNS, CDR2 SASEGT. The CDR3 spans 15 residues. Trimming pared 2 bases from V and 0 bases from J, leaving 11 bases between. The CDR3 here is CASSEQGLSSYEQYF. CDR3 DNA sequence: TGTGCCAGCAGTGAACAGGGCCTCTCCTCCTACGAGCAGTACTTC.

This sequence joins TRBV4-1 and TRBJ2-1, with 8 positions matching TRBD2. V dropped 4 bases and J dropped 2; count of bases not matched to a gene: 10. The CDR3 contains 17 residues. CDR1 and CDR2 from the germline V gene are MGHRA and YSYEKL. The DNA for the CDR3 is TGCGCCAGCAGCCCGTCAGCGGGGGCTGGCCCCTACAATGAGCAGTTCTTC. Its protein is CASSPSAGAGPYNEQFF.

The chain is built from TRBV4-1 and TRBJ2-5, with D possibly TRBD2 on 6 matching bases. V was clipped by 0 bases and J by 2 bases, with 13 bases between them. The CDR3 runs to 16 residues. Germline V gene sequence: CDR1 MGHRA, CDR2 YSYEKL. This chain's CDR3 is CASSQDRAGTQETQYF. Written as DNA, the CDR3 is TGCGCCAGCAGCCAAGATCGGGCGGGGACGCAAGAGACCCAGTACTTC.

This chain joins TRBV7-6 and TRBJ2-1; 7 bases map to TRBD1. The trim removed 6 bases at V and 5 bases at J, leaving 13 bases unmatched. Germline CDR1 reads SGHVS; CDR2 reads FNYEAQ. This CDR3 spans 16 amino acids. The CDR3 DNA sequence: TGTGCCAGCAGTCCTCTAGGGGGCCGAGGGGACAATGAGCAGTTCTTC. Encoded protein: CASSPLGGRGDNEQFF.

This clone was seen once. The chain is built from TRBV5-1 and TRBJ2-7; TRBD2 matches 11 bases. From germline, CDR1 is SGHRS and CDR2 YFSETQ. The CDR3 is made up of 16 amino acids. V trimming: 3 bases; J trimming: 2 bases; junction bases outside the gene matches: 7. Here the CDR3 reads CASSSTPTSGAYEQYF. Written as DNA, the CDR3 is TGCGCCAGCAGCTCTACTCCGACTAGCGGGGCCTACGAGCAGTACTTC.

The chain recombines TRBV6-5 with TRBJ2-1, with 7 bases that match TRBD2. The CDR3 has 15 amino acids. Losses at the gene ends were 7 bases for V and 1 base for J; bases not matched to a gene: 7. Germline CDR1 MNHEY, CDR2 SVGAGI. The CDR3 sequence: CASKNGGGSYNEQFF. The CDR3 DNA is TGTGCCAGCAAAAACGGGGGAGGGTCCTACAATGAGCAGTTCTTC.

The chain links TRBV9 to TRBJ1-2, with TRBD1 as a possible D gene (6 bases). CDR1 is SGDLS and CDR2 is YYNGEE in the germline V gene. This CDR3 is built from 14 residues. Trimming pared 4 bases from V and 2 bases from J, leaving 12 bases between. As DNA, the CDR3 is TGTGCCAGCAGCTCCCGGACAGACAACTATGGCTACACCTTC. It encodes CASSSRTDNYGYTF.

The chain joins TRBV7-9 to TRBJ2-7, with 8 bases fitting TRBD1. Germline assignment: CDR1 SEHNR and CDR2 FQNEAQ (reference sequence). CDR3 length: 13 residues. The trim removed 7 bases at V and 3 bases at J, leaving 5 bases unmatched. This CDR3 is CASNGDRIYEQYF. The CDR3 region has the DNA TGTGCCAGCAACGGGGACAGGATCTACGAGCAGTACTTC.

The CDR3 loop reads CSSGSNYGYTF. CDR3 nucleotides: TGCAGTTCCGGGAGTAACTATGGCTACACCTTC. This sequence joins TRBV20-1 and TRBJ1-2; D uncertain. The V gene's germline CDR1 is DFQATT and CDR2 SNEGSKA (reference sequence). This CDR3 region has 11 residues. Trimming took 8 bases from V and 1 from J, leaving 8 bases between them.

Regarding this clone: The sample holds other DNA sequences that translate to the same CDR3. This chain links TRBV6-5 with TRBJ2-5, with D perhaps TRBD1 (5 bases). CDR3 length equals 13 residues. The V end lost 0 bases, the J end lost 4 bases, and 6 bases lay between the germline ends. Germline values: CDR1 MNHEY, CDR2 SVGAGI. CDR3 sequence reads: CASSYSRGETQYF. In DNA, the CDR3 is TGTGCCAGCAGTTACTCAAGGGGAGAGACCCAGTACTTC.

V and J are TRBV2 and TRBJ1-5, with 7 bases identical to TRBD1. The CDR3 runs to 15 residues. From germline, CDR1 is SNHLY and CDR2 FYNNEI. After removal of 4 bases from V and 3 bases from J, the junction contained 6 bases not matched to a gene. CDR3 region: CASSGGQVTNQPQHF. The CDR3 DNA reads as TGTGCCAGCAGTGGTGGACAGGTGACCAATCAGCCCCAGCATTTT.

The chain couples TRBV6-6 to TRBJ2-5; tentative D call: TRBD2 (5 bases). The CDR3 is made up of 16 amino acids. Germline CDR1 and CDR2: MNHNY and SVGAGI (reference sequence). V lost 4 bases to trimming and J lost 4 bases, with 19 bases between them. In DNA, the CDR3 is TGTGCCAGCAGTTTTACGAGCGGCAGCATAGGAGAGACCCAGTACTTC. It encodes CASSFTSGSIGETQYF.

This rearrangement joins TRBV5-5 to TRBJ1-5; D gene uncertain. In germline, CDR1 is SGHKS, CDR2 YYEKEE (reference sequence). V was cut by 0 bases and J by 7 bases, with 5 bases left in between. The length of the CDR3 is 12 residues. As DNA, the CDR3 is TGTGCCAGCAGCTTGGATCTCCAGCCCCAGCATTTT. This gives the protein CASSLDLQPQHF.

The V and J genes are TRBV7-9 and TRBJ2-2, with TRBD1 identical over 7 bases. The CDR3 length is 17 residues. J gave up 0 bases and V 5 bases, and 9 bases lay outside the gene matches. CDR1 and CDR2 from the germline V gene are SEHNR and FQNEAQ (reference sequence). CDR3: CASSPGRGITNTGELFF. DNA for the CDR3: TGTGCCAGCAGCCCAGGCAGGGGGATTACGAACACCGGGGAGCTGTTTTTT.

This clone appeared a few times. The genes are TRBV6-1 and TRBJ2-1; weak D call: TRBD2 (5 bases). Germline CDR1 MNHNS, CDR2 SASEGT. The length of the CDR3 is 14 residues. Deletions cut 8 bases from V and 5 bases from J, with 16 bases between. The CDR3 DNA is TGTGCCAGCCCTGACCAGCGGCCGGACAATGAGCAGTTCTTC. Translation: CASPDQRPDNEQFF.

This clone turned up a few times. V gene TRBV4-1 combines with J gene TRBJ2-7; no clear D. This CDR3 contains 13 residues. The germline V and J ends were trimmed by 4 bases and 7 bases, with 14 bases remaining between them. Germline V lookup: CDR1 MGHRA, CDR2 YSYEKL. CDR3 DNA sequence: TGCGCCAGCAGCCTGAACCAGGAATGGGAGCAGTACTTC. This sequence encodes CASSLNQEWEQYF.

The V and J genes are TRBV4-3 and TRBJ2-2; 9 bases are a match to TRBD2. CDR3 size: 15 residues. Germline trimming cut 6 bases from V and 3 bases from J; bases unmatched to any gene: 5. Per germline, CDR1 LGHNA and CDR2 YSLEER. The CDR3 sequence: CASRRGGTDTGELFF. The CDR3 region has the DNA TGCGCCAGCAGGCGGGGGGGGACCGACACCGGGGAGCTGTTTTTT.

This clone was counted only a few times. In DNA form, the CDR3 reads TGTGCCAGCAGCTTGGAAGGACAGGGCACCGGGGAGCTGTTTTTT. It specifies CASSLEGQGTGELFF. J is TRBJ2-2 and V is TRBV5-6, with 8 nucleotides matching TRBD1. CDR1 is SGHDT, CDR2 YYEEEE, per germline. The CDR3 length is 15 residues. V was pared by 0 bases and J by 4 bases, with 2 bases of the junction left unmatched.

The rearrangement links TRBV30 to TRBJ2-1; 7 positions agree with TRBD2. CDR3 length: 15 residues. CDR1 is GTSNPN and CDR2 is SVGIG in the germline V gene (reference sequence). V was pared by 0 bases and J by 1 base, with 3 bases of the junction left unmatched. CDR3 protein: CAWSVLGLSYNEQFF. CDR3 nucleotide sequence: TGTGCCTGGAGTGTACTGGGACTATCCTACAATGAGCAGTTCTTC.

The J gene is TRBJ2-3, the V gene TRBV4-3, with 7 bases identical to TRBD1. J was trimmed by 4 bases and V by 4 bases; bases with no gene match: 8. The germline V gene encodes CDR1 LGHNA and CDR2 YSLEER. The CDR3 totals 15 residues. DNA for the CDR3: TGCGCCAGCAGCCCGACCACAGGGGATGCAGATACGCAGTATTTT. It translates to CASSPTTGDADTQYF.

The chain couples TRBV19 to TRBJ2-1; 7 bases line up with TRBD2. The CDR3 is 18 residues long. J was trimmed by 8 bases and V by 5 bases; bases with no gene match: 21. Germline V CDR1 and CDR2: LNHDA, SQIVND (reference sequence). CDR3 coding DNA: TGTGCCAGTAGTTCCCCCCTCCGACTAGCTCACTCGAGAGATGAGCAGTTCTTC. It specifies CASSSPLRLAHSRDEQFF.

The chain's CDR3 is CASRCGAGNTIYF. The CDR3 coding sequence is TGTGCCAGCAGGTGTGGGGCGGGAAACACCATATATTTT. This sequence joins TRBV21-1 and TRBJ1-3; the table's D call TRBD1 went unverified against the DNA. TRBV21-1 constitutes a pseudogene. This CDR3 comprises 13 residues.

V usage is TRBV6-1 and J usage is TRBJ2-7; 9 bases align to TRBD2. Germline-derived CDR1 and CDR2 are MNHNS and SASEGT. CDR3 length equals 12 residues. The ends lost 10 bases at V and 2 bases at J; junction bases unmatched: 3. CDR3 DNA: TGTGCCACTAGCGGGGCAACCTACGAGCAGTACTTC. Encoded protein: CATSGATYEQYF.

The J gene is TRBJ2-7, the V gene TRBV27; tentative D call: TRBD1 (6 bases). V lost 5 bases to trimming and J lost 5 bases, with 19 bases between them. From germline, CDR1 is MNHEY and CDR2 SMNVEV (reference sequence). CDR3 length: 15 residues. Here the CDR3 reads CASSPASNRDDEQYF. CDR3 DNA sequence: TGTGCCAGCAGTCCAGCCTCGAACAGGGACGACGAGCAGTACTTC.

J is TRBJ1-6 and V is TRBV6-4; 7 nucleotides line up with TRBD1. V trimming: 11 bases; J trimming: 0 bases; junction bases outside the gene matches: 7. The CDR3 length is 15 residues. Germline assignment: CDR1 MRHNA and CDR2 SNTAGT. CDR3 region: CAQPRDSSYNSPLHF. Here the CDR3 DNA reads TGTGCCCAACCGAGGGACAGCTCCTATAATTCACCCCTCCACTTT.

The chain combines TRBV9 with TRBJ2-7; D might be TRBD2 (5 bases). Germline values: CDR1 SGDLS, CDR2 YYNGEE. There are 15 residues in the CDR3. With 4 bases removed from V and 0 bases from J, the gap between germline ends came to 14 bases. The CDR3 protein is CASSPAAGSSYEQYF. CDR3 DNA: TGTGCCAGCAGCCCGGCGGCGGGTTCCTCCTACGAGCAGTACTTC. Variable domain in full (rest from reference TRBV9 and TRBJ2-7): DSGVTQTPKHLITATGQRVTLRCSPRSGDLSVYWYQQSLDQGLQFLIQYYNGEERAKGNILERFSAQQFPDLHSELNLSSLELGDSALYFCASSPAAGSSYEQYFGPGTRLTVT.

The chain recombines TRBV28 with TRBJ1-1; 10 nucleotides align to TRBD1. The CDR3 totals 14 residues. Losses at the gene ends were 10 bases for V and 0 bases for J; bases not matched to a gene: 5. Germline V CDR1 and CDR2: MDHEN, SYDVKM. The CDR3 nucleotides read TGTGCCACCTACGACAGGGGGCTGAACACTGAAGCTTTCTTT. Translation: CATYDRGLNTEAFF.